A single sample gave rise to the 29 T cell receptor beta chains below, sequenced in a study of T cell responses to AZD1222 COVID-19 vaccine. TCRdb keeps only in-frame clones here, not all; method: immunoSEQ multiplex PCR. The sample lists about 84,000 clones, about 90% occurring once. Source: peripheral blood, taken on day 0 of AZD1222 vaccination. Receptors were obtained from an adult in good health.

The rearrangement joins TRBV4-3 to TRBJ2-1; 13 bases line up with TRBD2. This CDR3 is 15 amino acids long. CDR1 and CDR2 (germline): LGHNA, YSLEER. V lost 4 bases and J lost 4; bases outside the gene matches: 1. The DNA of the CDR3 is TGCGCCAGCAGCCCGACTAGCGGGAGGTACAATGAGCAGTTCTTC. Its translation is CASSPTSGRYNEQFF.

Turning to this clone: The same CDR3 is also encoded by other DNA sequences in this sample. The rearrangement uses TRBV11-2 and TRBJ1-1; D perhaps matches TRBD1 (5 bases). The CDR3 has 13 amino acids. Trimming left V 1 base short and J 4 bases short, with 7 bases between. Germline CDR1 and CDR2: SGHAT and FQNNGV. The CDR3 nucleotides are TGTGCCAGCAGCTTAGCGGGGGGCACTGAAGCTTTCTTT. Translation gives CASSLAGGTEAFF.

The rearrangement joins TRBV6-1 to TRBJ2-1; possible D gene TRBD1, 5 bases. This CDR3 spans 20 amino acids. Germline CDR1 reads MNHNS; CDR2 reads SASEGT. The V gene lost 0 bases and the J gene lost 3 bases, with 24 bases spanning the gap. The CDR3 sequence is CASSEAPGIQGMGIYNEQFF. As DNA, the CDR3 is TGTGCCAGCAGTGAAGCGCCAGGAATTCAGGGAATGGGGATCTACAATGAGCAGTTCTTC.

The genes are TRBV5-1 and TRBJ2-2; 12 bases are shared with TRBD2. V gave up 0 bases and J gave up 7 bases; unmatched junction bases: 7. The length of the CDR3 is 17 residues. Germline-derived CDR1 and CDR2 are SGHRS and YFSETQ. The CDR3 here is CASSLGLAGGPDGELFF. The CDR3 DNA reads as TGCGCCAGCAGCTTGGGTCTAGCGGGAGGGCCCGACGGGGAGCTGTTTTTT.

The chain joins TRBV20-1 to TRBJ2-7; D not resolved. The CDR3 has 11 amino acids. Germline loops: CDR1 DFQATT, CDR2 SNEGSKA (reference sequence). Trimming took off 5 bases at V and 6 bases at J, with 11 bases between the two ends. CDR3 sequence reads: CSALSRREQYF. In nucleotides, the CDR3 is TGCAGTGCTTTATCTCGCCGCGAGCAGTACTTC.

The CDR3 protein is CASGLGLAGFNEQFF. Written as DNA, the CDR3 is TGTGCTAGTGGTTTGGGACTAGCGGGATTCAATGAGCAGTTCTTC. V and J are TRBV12-5 and TRBJ2-1; 11 nucleotides agree with TRBD2. This CDR3 contains 15 residues. J lost 6 bases, V lost 1 base, and 2 bases had no gene match. Germline assignment: CDR1 LGHNT and CDR2 FRNRAP.

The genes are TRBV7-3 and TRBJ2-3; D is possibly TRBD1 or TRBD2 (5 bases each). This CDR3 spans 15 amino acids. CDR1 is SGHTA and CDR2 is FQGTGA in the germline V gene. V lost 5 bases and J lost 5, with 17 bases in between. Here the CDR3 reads CASSINGGAVDTQYF. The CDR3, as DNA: TGTGCCAGCAGCATCAATGGGGGAGCGGTAGATACGCAGTATTTT.

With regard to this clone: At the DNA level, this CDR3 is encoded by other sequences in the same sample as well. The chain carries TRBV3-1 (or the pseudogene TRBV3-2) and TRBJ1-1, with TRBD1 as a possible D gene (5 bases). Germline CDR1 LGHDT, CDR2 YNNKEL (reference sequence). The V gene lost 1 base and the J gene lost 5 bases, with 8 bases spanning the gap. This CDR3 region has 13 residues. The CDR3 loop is CASSQVRGTEAFF. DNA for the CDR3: TGTGCCAGCAGCCAAGTAAGGGGAACTGAAGCTTTCTTT.

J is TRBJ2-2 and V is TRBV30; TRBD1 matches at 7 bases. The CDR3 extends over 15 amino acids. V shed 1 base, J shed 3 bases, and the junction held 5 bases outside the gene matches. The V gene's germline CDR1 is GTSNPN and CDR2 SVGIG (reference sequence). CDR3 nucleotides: TGTGCCTGGAGTGCGACAGGGATAGACACCGGGGAGCTGTTTTTT. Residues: CAWSATGIDTGELFF.

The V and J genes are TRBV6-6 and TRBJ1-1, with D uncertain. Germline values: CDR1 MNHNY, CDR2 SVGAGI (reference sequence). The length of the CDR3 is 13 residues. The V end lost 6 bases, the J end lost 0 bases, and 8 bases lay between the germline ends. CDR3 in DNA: TGTGCCAGCAGCTCCTCGGTGAACACTGAAGCTTTCTTT. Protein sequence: CASSSSVNTEAFF.

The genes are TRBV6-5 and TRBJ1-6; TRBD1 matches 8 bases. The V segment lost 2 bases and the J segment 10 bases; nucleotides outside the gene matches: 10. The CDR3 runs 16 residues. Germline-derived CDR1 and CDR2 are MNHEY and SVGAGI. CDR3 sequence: CASSYGAGTGGSPLHF. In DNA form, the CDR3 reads TGTGCCAGCAGTTACGGGGCCGGCACAGGGGGGTCACCCCTCCACTTT.

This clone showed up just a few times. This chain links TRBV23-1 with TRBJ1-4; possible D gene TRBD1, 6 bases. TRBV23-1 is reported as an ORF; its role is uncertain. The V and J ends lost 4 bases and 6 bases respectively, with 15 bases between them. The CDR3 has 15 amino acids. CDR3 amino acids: CASSRPDRRDEKLFF. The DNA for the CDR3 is TGCGCCAGCAGTCGCCCCGACAGGCGGGATGAAAAACTGTTTTTT.

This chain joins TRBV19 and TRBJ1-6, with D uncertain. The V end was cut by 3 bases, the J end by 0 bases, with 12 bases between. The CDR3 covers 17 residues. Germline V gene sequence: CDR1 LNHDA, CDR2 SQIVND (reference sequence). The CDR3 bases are TGTGCCAGTAGTATCCAGGTTGTGGGCTCCTATAATTCACCCCTCCACTTT. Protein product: CASSIQVVGSYNSPLHF.

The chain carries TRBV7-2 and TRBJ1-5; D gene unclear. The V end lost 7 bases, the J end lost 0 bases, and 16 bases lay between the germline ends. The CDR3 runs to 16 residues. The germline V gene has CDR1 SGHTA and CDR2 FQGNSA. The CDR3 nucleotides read TGTGCCAGCACCCCCGGGCAGCCGTATAGCAATCAGCCCCAGCATTTT. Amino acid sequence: CASTPGQPYSNQPQHF. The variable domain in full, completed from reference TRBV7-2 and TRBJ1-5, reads GAGVSQSPSNKVTEKGKDVELRCDPISGHTALYWYRQSLGQGLEFLIYFQGNSAPDKSGLPSDRFSAERTGGSVSTLTIQRTQQEDSAVYLCASTPGQPYSNQPQHFGDGTRLSIL.

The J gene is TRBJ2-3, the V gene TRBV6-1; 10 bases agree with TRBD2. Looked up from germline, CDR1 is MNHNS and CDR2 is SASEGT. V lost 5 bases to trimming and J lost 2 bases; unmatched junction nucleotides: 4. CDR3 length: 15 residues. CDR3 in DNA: TGTGCCAGCAGTCGGACTAGCGGCTACACAGATACGCAGTATTTT. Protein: CASSRTSGYTDTQYF.

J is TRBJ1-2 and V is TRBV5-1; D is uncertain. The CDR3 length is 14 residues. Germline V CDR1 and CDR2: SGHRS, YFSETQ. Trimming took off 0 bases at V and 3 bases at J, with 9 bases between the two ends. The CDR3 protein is CASSLAAVDYGYTF. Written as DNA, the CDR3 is TGCGCCAGCAGCTTGGCCGCGGTGGACTATGGCTACACCTTC.

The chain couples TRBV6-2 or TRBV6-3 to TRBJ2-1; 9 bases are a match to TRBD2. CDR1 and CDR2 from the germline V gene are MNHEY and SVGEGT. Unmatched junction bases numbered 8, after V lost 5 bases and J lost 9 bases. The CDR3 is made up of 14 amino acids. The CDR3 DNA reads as TGTGCCAGCAGTCACAAGCGGGAGGATGTTGAGCAGTTCTTC. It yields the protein CASSHKREDVEQFF.

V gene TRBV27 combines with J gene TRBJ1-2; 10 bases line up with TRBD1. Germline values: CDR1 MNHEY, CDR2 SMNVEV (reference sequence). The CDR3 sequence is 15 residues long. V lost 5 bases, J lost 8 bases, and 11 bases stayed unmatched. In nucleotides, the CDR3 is TGTGCCAGCAGTCCCGCCGGGACAGGGGAACGGGGCTACACCTTC. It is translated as CASSPAGTGERGYTF.

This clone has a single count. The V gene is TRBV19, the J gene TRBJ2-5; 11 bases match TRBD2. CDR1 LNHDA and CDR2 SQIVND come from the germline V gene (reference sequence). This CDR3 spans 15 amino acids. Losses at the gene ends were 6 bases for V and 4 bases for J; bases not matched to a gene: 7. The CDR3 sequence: CASRQGLAVRETQYF. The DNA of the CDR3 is TGTGCCAGTAGACAGGGACTAGCGGTCCGAGAGACCCAGTACTTC.

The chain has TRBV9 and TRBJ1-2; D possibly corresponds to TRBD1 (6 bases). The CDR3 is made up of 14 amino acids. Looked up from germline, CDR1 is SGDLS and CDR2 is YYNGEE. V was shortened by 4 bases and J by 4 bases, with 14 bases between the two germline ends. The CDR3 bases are TGTGCCAGCAGCCTTTACAGGGAGGGCTATGGCTACACCTTC. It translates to CASSLYREGYGYTF. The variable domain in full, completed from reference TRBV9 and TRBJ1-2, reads DSGVTQTPKHLITATGQRVTLRCSPRSGDLSVYWYQQSLDQGLQFLIQYYNGEERAKGNILERFSAQQFPDLHSELNLSSLELGDSALYFCASSLYREGYGYTFGSGTRLTVV.

CDR3 sequence reads: CASSETGGPGLAGGSPYNEQFF. In DNA, the CDR3 is TGTGCCAGCAGTGAAACAGGGGGTCCGGGACTAGCGGGAGGTTCCCCCTACAATGAGCAGTTCTTC. The chain joins TRBV27 to TRBJ2-1; 15 positions agree with TRBD2. The germline CDR1 and CDR2 sequences are MNHEY and SMNVEV (reference sequence). The CDR3 has 22 amino acids. After removal of 5 bases from V and 2 bases from J, the junction contained 19 bases not matched to a gene.

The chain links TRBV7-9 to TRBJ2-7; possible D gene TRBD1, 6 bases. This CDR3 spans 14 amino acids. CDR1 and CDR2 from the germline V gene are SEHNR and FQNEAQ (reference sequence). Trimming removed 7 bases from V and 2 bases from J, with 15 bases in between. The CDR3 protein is CASNPPGHTYEQYF. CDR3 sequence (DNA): TGTGCCAGCAACCCCCCGGGACACACCTACGAGCAGTACTTC.

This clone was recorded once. The CDR3 here is CASSVGPGTGNYGYTF. CDR3 sequence (DNA): TGTGCCAGCAGCGTTGGTCCCGGGACAGGGAACTATGGCTACACCTTC. The rearrangement uses TRBV9 and TRBJ1-2; the match to TRBD1 covers 9 bases. Germline CDR1 and CDR2: SGDLS and YYNGEE. The CDR3 is 16 residues long. Losses at the gene ends were 2 bases for V and 2 bases for J; bases not matched to a gene: 7.

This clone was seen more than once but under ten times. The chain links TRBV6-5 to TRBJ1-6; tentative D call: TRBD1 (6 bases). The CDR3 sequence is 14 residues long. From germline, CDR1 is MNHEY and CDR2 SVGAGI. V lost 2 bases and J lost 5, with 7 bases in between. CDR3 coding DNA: TGTGCCAGCAGTTACCGGGACAATAATTCACCCCTCCACTTT. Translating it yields CASSYRDNNSPLHF.

CDR3 nucleotides: TGTGCCAGCATTCCCCGGGACAGGGTTTATGGCTACACCTTC. Its protein product is CASIPRDRVYGYTF. The chain combines TRBV6-5 with TRBJ1-2; 9 bases match TRBD1. V was pared by 7 bases and J by 5 bases, with 8 bases of the junction left unmatched. Germline V gene data show CDR1 as MNHEY and CDR2 as SVGAGI. CDR3 length equals 14 residues.

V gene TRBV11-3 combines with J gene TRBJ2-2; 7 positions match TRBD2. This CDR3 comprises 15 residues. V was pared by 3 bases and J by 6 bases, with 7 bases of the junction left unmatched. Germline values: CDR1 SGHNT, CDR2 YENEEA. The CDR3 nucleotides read TGTGCCAGCAGCTTGGGCGGGAGACTCGCCGGGGAGCTGTTTTTT. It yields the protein CASSLGGRLAGELFF.

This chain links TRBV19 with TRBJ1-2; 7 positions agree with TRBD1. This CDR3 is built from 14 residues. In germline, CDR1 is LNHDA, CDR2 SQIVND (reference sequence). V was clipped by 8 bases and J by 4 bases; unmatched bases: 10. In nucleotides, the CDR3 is TGTGCCAGTGGTCCCCGGGACAGAAGCTATGGCTACACCTTC. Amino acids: CASGPRDRSYGYTF.

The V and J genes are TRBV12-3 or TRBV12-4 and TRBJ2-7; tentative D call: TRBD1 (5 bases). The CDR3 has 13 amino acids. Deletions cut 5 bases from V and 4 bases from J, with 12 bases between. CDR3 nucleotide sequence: TGTGCCAGCAGTCGTCGCAGGGAATACGAGCAGTACTTC. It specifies CASSRRREYEQYF.

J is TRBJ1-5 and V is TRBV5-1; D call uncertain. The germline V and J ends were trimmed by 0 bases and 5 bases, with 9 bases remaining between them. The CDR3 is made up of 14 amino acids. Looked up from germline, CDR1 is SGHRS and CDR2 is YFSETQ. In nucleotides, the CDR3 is TGCGCCAGCAGCTTGGAGGCAGGATATCAGCCCCAGCATTTT. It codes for CASSLEAGYQPQHF.